The present T cell receptor (beta chain) was sequenced within a study of neurological immune-mediated disorders. The group of healthy controls was made up of people who were blood bank volunteers in Maryland, USA. This clonotype was detected ten times or more. Template-switch 5'RACE cDNA synthesis added a 10-nucleotide unique molecular identifier. Via MiXCR, TCRdb re-called the 5' RACE reads, giving one row per CDR3 protein. The sample carries more than 35,000 distinct CDR3 sequences, 6% to 7% recorded once. Unmatched junction bases numbered 7, after V lost 0 bases and J lost 1 base. The length of the CDR3 is 17 residues. Germline CDR1 and CDR2: SGHNT and YYREEE (reference sequence).

The V and J genes are TRBV5-4 and TRBJ2-3, with 8 positions matching TRBD1. The clonotype originates from a woman between 40 and 50 years old in good health. Sequenced sample: CD4+ T cells from blood. CDR3 sequence (DNA): TGTGCCAGCAGCTTGGGGCCGGGACAGGAACGCACAGATACGCAGTATTTT. Protein: CASSLGPGQERTDTQYF.